This is a list of T cell receptor beta chains from one sample in a study of T cells in Graves' hyperthyroidism and ophthalmopathy. TCRdb re-called the multiplex PCR reads with MiXCR, one entry per CDR3 protein. Here the sample spans a few hundred thousand distinct CDR3 sequences, less than 20% being singletons. The source material was blood. The receptor set was obtained from a woman aged 45-59 years with Graves' hyperthyroidism. Each CDR3 is given with its conserved first and last residue. The D gene is left open where the match is weak. Rows give clone size only sometimes, using once, few, many, or a class for an expanded clone.

j_gene | d_gene | v_gene | abundance | CDR3nt | CDR3aa
TRBJ2-7 | - | TRBV5-1 | few | TGCGCCAGCAGCTTGGAGGGGGTCTACGAGCAGTACTTC | CASSLEGVYEQYF
TRBJ2-1 | - | TRBV11-3 | many | TGTGCCAGCAGCTTAGATGGAGGAAGGCGGGTCGATGAGCAGTTCTTC | CASSLDGGRRVDEQFF
TRBJ2-3 | - | TRBV3-1 | - | TGTGCCAGCAGGTCCAGAGGAGATACGCAGTATTTT | CASRSRGDTQYF
TRBJ2-1 | TRBD2 | TRBV12-3/TRBV12-4 | - | TGTGCCAGCAGTTTAGAGCGGGAGGTGACCAATGAGCAGTTCTTC | CASSLEREVTNEQFF
TRBJ2-2 | - | TRBV9 | - | TGTGCCAGCAGCGACAGGGTCGCCGGGGAGCTGTTTTTT | CASSDRVAGELFF
TRBJ1-1 | TRBD1 | TRBV5-1 | many | TGCGCCAGCAGCTTGGGTACAGGGGGCGTAACTGAAGCTTTCTTT | CASSLGTGGVTEAFF
TRBJ1-4 | - | TRBV28 | many | TGTGCCAGCAGTTCTCCGCTGATGGGGGGAATGAGGAAACTGTTTTTT | CASSSPLMGGMRKLFF
TRBJ2-3 | TRBD2 | TRBV27 | - | TGTGCCAGCAGTTCATTCCCCCTAGCGGGAGGATTCGATACGCAGTATTTT | CASSSFPLAGGFDTQYF
TRBJ1-1 | - | TRBV5-1 | many | TGCGCCAGCACCTCCTTCGCCCAAGCGGCGAACACTGAAGCTTTCTTT | CASTSFAQAANTEAFF
TRBJ1-2 | TRBD1 | TRBV19 | few | TGTGCCAGTAGTATAGCCTCAGGGGGGCATACCTTCAACTATGGCTACACCTTC | CASSIASGGHTFNYGYTF
TRBJ2-7 | TRBD2 | TRBV13 | - | TGTGCCAGCAGCTTAGGCCCGGGGGGGGTGATCTACGAGCAGTACTTC | CASSLGPGGVIYEQYF
TRBJ1-2 | - | TRBV7-9 | few | TGTGCCAGCAGCTTAGCGACCGCCGGGGGCTACACCTTC | CASSLATAGGYTF
TRBJ2-3 | TRBD2 | TRBV6-1 | many | TGTGCCATGACAAGCGGGAGTGGGGAGACAGATACGCAGTATTTT | CAMTSGSGETDTQYF
TRBJ2-7 | - | TRBV7-2 | many | TGTGCCAGCAGCTTAATCTCCTGGGACGGGACCTACGAGCAGTACTTC | CASSLISWDGTYEQYF
TRBJ2-3 | TRBD2 | TRBV6-1 | few | TGTGCCAGCAGTTATTGGACTAGCGGGAGGGCCACAGATACGCAGTATTTT | CASSYWTSGRATDTQYF
TRBJ2-5 | TRBD2 | TRBV29-1 | many | TGCAGCGTTGAATCTAGCGGCTACCAAGAGACCCAGTACTTC | CSVESSGYQETQYF
TRBJ2-1 | TRBD2 | TRBV6-1 | few | TGTGCCAGCAGTGATTTACCTAGCGGGAGCTCCTACAATGAGCAGTTCTTC | CASSDLPSGSSYNEQFF
TRBJ2-4 | - | TRBV6-1 | few | TGTGCCAGCAGTGGGGGGCGGGCGGCGAACATTCAGTACTTC | CASSGGRAANIQYF
TRBJ2-1 | TRBD2 | TRBV30 | few | TGTGCCTGGAGAGCGACTAGCGGGGGTAGCTCCTACAATGAGCAGTTCTTC | CAWRATSGGSSYNEQFF
TRBJ2-3 | - | TRBV6-4 | many | TGTGCCAGCAGTGAAAAATCTGACACAGATACGCAGTATTTT | CASSEKSDTDTQYF
TRBJ2-7 | - | TRBV27 | few | TGTGCCAGCAGTCTTGACGCCTCTCGTGAGCAGTACTTC | CASSLDASREQYF
TRBJ2-1 | TRBD2 | TRBV9 | - | TGTGCCAGCAGCGTATCTAGCGGGAGTGCGGCTGAGCAGTTCTTC | CASSVSSGSAAEQFF
TRBJ2-2 | - | TRBV30 | few | TGTGCCTGGTGTTCTGAGCTAGCTGGCACCGGGGAGCTGTTTTTT | CAWCSELAGTGELFF
TRBJ2-2 | - | TRBV5-6 | - | TGTGCCAGCAGCTTGGGACATCCCAACACCGGGGAGCTGTTTTTT | CASSLGHPNTGELFF
TRBJ2-7 | - | TRBV4-1 | few | TGCGCCAGCAGCCAGATTAGACGGCAAGCGACCTACGAGCAGTACTTC | CASSQIRRQATYEQYF
TRBJ2-5 | - | TRBV20-1 | many | TGCAGTGCTAGAGTAGGACAGATCAAAGAGACCCAGTACTTC | CSARVGQIKETQYF
TRBJ1-1 | - | TRBV12-3/TRBV12-4 | few | TGTGCCAGCAGTTTCGGAGGCCCGAACACTGAAGCTTTCTTT | CASSFGGPNTEAFF
TRBJ2-3 | - | TRBV7-9 | many | TGTGCCAGCAGCTTATCCGTGGCCGCCACCACAGATACGCAGTATTTT | CASSLSVAATTDTQYF